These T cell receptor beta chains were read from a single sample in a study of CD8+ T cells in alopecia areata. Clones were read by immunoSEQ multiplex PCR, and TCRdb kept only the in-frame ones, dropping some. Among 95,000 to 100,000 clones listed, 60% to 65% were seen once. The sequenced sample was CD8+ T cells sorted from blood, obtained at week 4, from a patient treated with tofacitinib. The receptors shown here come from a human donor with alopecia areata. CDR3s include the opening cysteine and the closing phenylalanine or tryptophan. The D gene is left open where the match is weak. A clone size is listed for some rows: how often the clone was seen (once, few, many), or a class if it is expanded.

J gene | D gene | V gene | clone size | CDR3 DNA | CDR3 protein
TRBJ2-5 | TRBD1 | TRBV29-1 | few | TGCAGCTTAACTTACACAGGGGTCCAAGAGACCCAGTACTTC | CSLTYTGVQETQYF
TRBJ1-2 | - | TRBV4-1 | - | TGCGCCAGCAGCCCAGAGGACAGACCTAACTATGGCTACACCTTC | CASSPEDRPNYGYTF
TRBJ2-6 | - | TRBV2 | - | TGTGCCAGCAACAGGCTACCTGGGGCCAACGTCCTGACTTTC | CASNRLPGANVLTF
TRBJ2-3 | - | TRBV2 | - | TGTGCCAGCAGACAACAGGGCATCCAATCAGATACGCAGTATTTT | CASRQQGIQSDTQYF
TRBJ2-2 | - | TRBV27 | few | TGTGCCAGCAGTTCCTATACCGGGACTGCGGTCACCGGGGAGCTGTTTTTT | CASSSYTGTAVTGELFF
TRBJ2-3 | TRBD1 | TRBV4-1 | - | TGCGCCAGCAGCCAAGGTCAGGGGGTTTTGGGAGATACGCAGTATTTT | CASSQGQGVLGDTQYF
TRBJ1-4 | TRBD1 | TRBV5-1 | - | TGCGCCAGCAGCTTTGATCCGGGACAGGGACGTGCAACTAATGAAAAACTGTTTTTT | CASSFDPGQGRATNEKLFF
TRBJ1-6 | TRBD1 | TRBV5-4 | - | TGTGCCAGCAGCCCCACCGGGACAGGGGATTCACCCCTCCACTTT | CASSPTGTGDSPLHF
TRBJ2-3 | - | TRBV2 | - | TGTGCCAGCAGTGAAGCCGACAAAAGCACAGATACGCAGTATTTT | CASSEADKSTDTQYF
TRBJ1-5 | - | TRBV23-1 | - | TGCGCCAGCAGTCAGGTCCGGAGATACAATCAGCCCCAGCATTTT | CASSQVRRYNQPQHF
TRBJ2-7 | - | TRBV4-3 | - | TGCGCCAGCAGCCAAGATGGAGGGTTCGAGCAGTACTTC | CASSQDGGFEQYF
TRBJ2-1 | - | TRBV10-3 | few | TGTGCCACGACCGAGAACAATGAGCAGTTCTTC | CATTENNEQFF
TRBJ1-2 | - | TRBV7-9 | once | TGTGCCAGCAGCTTAGGGGATTACTATGGCTACACCTTC | CASSLGDYYGYTF
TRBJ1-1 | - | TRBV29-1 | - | TGCAGCGTCCCTATTTTGAACACTGAAGCTTTCTTT | CSVPILNTEAFF
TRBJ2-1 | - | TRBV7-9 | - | TGTGCCAGCAGCTTAGGGCACCTGGACTCTTACAATGAGCAGTTCTTC | CASSLGHLDSYNEQFF
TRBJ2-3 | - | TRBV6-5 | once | TGTGCCAGCAGTTACTCGAGTGGGGGGTACACAGATACGCAGTATTTT | CASSYSSGGYTDTQYF
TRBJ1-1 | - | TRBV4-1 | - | TGCGCCAGCAGCCAAGATTTAAAGGCCATGAACACTGAAGCTTTCTTT | CASSQDLKAMNTEAFF
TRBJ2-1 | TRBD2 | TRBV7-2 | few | TGTGCCAGCAGCTTAGAGCGGGAGGCCCCCAACAATGAGCAGTTCTTC | CASSLEREAPNNEQFF
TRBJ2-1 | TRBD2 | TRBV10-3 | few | TGTGCCACCTTCTCTACGACTAGCCGTCCCAATGAGCAGTTCTTC | CATFSTTSRPNEQFF
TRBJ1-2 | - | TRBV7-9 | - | TGTGCCAGCAGCCCGGATGGTGGGGGCTACACCTTC | CASSPDGGGYTF
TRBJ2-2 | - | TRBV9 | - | TGTGCCAGCAGCGTCGCCGGGGCAGGGACCGGGGAGCTGTTTTTT | CASSVAGAGTGELFF
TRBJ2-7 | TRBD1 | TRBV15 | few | TGTGCCACCAGCAGAGCGGTGCAGGGGGCCGACGAGCAGTACTTC | CATSRAVQGADEQYF
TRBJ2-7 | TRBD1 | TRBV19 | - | TGTGCCAGTAGTTCCGGACAGGGGTACGAGCAGTACTTC | CASSSGQGYEQYF
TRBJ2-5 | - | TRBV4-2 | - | TGTGCCAGCAGCCCCGAAACAGGGAACCAAGAGACCCAGTACTTC | CASSPETGNQETQYF
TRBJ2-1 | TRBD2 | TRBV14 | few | TGTGCCAGCAGCCAGTCAGGGAGGGATGAGCAGTTCTTC | CASSQSGRDEQFF
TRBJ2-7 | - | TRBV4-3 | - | TGCGCCAGCAGCCAAGAAGGCTTGGGCGGCAACTCCTACGAGCAGTACTTC | CASSQEGLGGNSYEQYF
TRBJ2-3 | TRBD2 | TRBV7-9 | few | TGTGCCAGCAGCCCGGGACTAGCGGGGAGCCCAGATACGCAGTATTTT | CASSPGLAGSPDTQYF
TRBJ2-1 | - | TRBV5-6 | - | TGTGCCAGCAGCGTCCTTTGGGGGATCTACAATGAGCAGTTCTTC | CASSVLWGIYNEQFF
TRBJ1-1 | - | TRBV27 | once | TGTGCCAGCAGTTTAGGGTCTTTCATGAACACTGAAGCTTTCTTT | CASSLGSFMNTEAFF
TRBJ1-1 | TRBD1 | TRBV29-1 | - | TGCAGCGTGGACAGGGTGGGGAACACTGAAGCTTTCTTT | CSVDRVGNTEAFF
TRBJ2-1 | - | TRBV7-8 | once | TGTGCCAGCAGTTCGACCGGGACTGTCACAGAGATTGAGCAGTTCTTC | CASSSTGTVTEIEQFF
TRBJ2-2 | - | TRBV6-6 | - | TGTGCCAGCAGTTACAGGGCAGGGAGCCGCACCGGGGAGCTGTTTTTT | CASSYRAGSRTGELFF
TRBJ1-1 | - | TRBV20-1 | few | TGCAGTGCCGCCTCCCCTGAAGCTTTCTTT | CSAASPEAFF
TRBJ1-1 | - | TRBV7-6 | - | TGTGCCAGCAGCTTAGCGGTGGGCAGGGGAGCCACTGAAGCTTTCTTT | CASSLAVGRGATEAFF
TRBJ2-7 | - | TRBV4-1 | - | TGCGCCAGCAGCCAGGGTAGCGTAACCTACGAGCAGTACTTC | CASSQGSVTYEQYF